This T cell receptor beta chain was retrieved from a study of vaccination effects on CD4 cells after COVID-19 (dated by TCRdb to 2021 to 2024). For the study in its entirety: Each participant got two doses of an mRNA SARS-CoV-2 vaccine, either BNT162b2 or mRNA-1273. In a couple of convalescent patients, pre-vaccine samples were collected 16 days and one week ahead of the first dose, 142 and 148 days after COVID-19 diagnosis. The study compared SARS-CoV-2 spike-specific CD4+ TCR repertoires before and after mRNA vaccination in COVID-19 convalescent patients and infection-naive vaccine recipients. A total of around eleven COVID-19 convalescent patients and a few SARS-CoV-2-naive healthy vaccine recipients were included in the full study. In the study, cultures from other donors were sequenced using the Oncomine TCR Beta short-read assay on an Illumina iSeq 100.

The ViraFEST assay stimulated PBMC with viral peptide pools and then used TCR sequencing to identify antigen-specific CD4+ T cell clonotypes by expansion. After less than 13 days of culture, CD4+ T cells were isolated with the EasySep CD4+ T cell isolation kit. Convalescent patients had PCR-confirmed SARS-CoV-2 infection between March and December 2020, before Alpha, Beta and Delta variants emerged in the United States. Some 2 million PBMC per well were cultured with approximately 10 ug/ml peptides in IMDM containing roughly 5% human AB serum, about 9 IU/ml IL-2 and gentamicin. On days 3 and 7, half of the culture medium was replaced with fresh IL-2-containing medium. Unless otherwise noted, each peptide stimulation condition was cultured in triplicate wells. Using Ficoll-Paque Plus gradient centrifugation, PBMC were separated from whole blood and then either used fresh or cryopreserved at -140C. The QIAamp micro DNA kit was used to extract genomic DNA from the cultured CD4+ T cells.

The CDR3, cysteine through phenylalanine, is 16 amino acids long. Just CDR3 DNA is preserved here, 48 bases in frame from base 1. V is cut by 3 bases and J by 1 base, and the space between the germline ends is 15 bases. Taken from the germline V gene, the CDR1 and CDR2 loops are KGHSH and LQKENI. What the research found in general, with its limitations: In convalescent patients, the post-vaccine spike-reactive repertoire consisted mainly of new vaccine-induced clones, largely distinct from infection-induced clones. The study was limited by a small number of convalescent patients and lacked early post-infection timepoints. Clones induced by infection and clones induced by vaccination both contracted markedly at late timepoints after vaccination, which fits with T cell responses waning over time.

Preparation of the library involved the immunoSEQ multiplex PCR assay. TCR beta CDR3 sequencing was performed on DNA from the cultured, isolated CD4+ T cells. As for the authors' bioinformatics: Non-productive TCR sequences were removed and reads were trimmed to the CDR3 region, keeping CDR3s of at least 7 amino acids. The MANAFEST web app was used to identify antigen-specific clonotypes by comparing expansion in peptide wells with expansion in reference cultures. For clones to be considered positive, expansion at FDR<0.05 versus reference and all other wells, an odds ratio above 5, and a frequency above 0.1% in two replicate wells were required. Cross-reactive clonotypes were defined as significantly expanded in SARS-CoV-2 spike wells and in at least one common cold coronavirus spike condition. Using the stringdist R package, CDR3 similarity was measured by Levenshtein distance, and unrooted trees were constructed with ape in R 3.6.1. In TCRdb, the immuneACCESS table is reduced to in-frame sequences with V and J assigned. These tables do not hold every clone; where another copy was compared, an unresolved V gene accounts for under half, and the others remain unexplained. D and trimming come from the DNA, and the V and J calls and clone size come from that table. Across this sample there are tens of thousands of clones, with 70% to 85% seen only once. Together, the top ten hold about 29% of the sample.

This clone has only a few counts. Its antigen specificity is not known. No much larger clone exists at a distance of one base, and base qualities are not known. The chain couples TRBV18 to TRBJ1-1, with the D segment identity uncertain. The TCR sequence derives from a human donor who had a prior SARS-CoV-2 infection. Sequencing used CD4+ T cells from PBMCs cultured with a peptide pool, obtained before COVID-19 vaccination. DNA sequence: TGTGCCAGCTCACCTCCCGGTCGCGGGGAGAACACTGAAGCTTTCTTT. Translated, it gives CASSPPGRGENTEAFF.